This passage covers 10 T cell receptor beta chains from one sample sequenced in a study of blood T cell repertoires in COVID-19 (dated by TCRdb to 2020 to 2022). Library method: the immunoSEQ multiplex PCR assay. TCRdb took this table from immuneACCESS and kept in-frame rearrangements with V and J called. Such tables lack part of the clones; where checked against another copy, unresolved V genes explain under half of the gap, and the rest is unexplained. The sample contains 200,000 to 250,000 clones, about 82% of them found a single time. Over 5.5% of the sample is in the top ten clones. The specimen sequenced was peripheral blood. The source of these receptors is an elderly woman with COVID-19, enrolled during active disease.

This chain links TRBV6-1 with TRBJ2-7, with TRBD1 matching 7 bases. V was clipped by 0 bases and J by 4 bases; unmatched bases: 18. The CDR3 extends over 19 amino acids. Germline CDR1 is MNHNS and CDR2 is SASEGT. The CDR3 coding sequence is TGTGCCAGCAGTGAAGCTTCCCGTGGACAGACAGGGTTATTTTACGAGCAGTACTTC. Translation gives CASSEASRGQTGLFYEQYF.

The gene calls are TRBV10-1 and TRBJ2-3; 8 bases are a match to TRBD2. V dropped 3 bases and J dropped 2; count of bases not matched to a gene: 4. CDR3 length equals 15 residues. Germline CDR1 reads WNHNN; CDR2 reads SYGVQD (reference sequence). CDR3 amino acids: CASSEQRGSTDTQYF. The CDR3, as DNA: TGCGCCAGCAGTGAACAGCGGGGGTCCACAGATACGCAGTATTTT.

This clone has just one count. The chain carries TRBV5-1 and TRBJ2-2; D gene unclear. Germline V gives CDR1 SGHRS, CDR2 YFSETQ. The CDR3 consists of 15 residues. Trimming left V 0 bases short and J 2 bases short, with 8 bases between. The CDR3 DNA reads TGCGCCAGCAGCTTGGGGAGACCCAACACCGGGGAGCTGTTTTTT. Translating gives CASSLGRPNTGELFF. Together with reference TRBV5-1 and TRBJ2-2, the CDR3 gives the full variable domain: KAGVTQTPRYLIKTRGQQVTLSCSPISGHRSVSWYQQTPGQGLQFLFEYFSETQRNKGNFPGRFSGRQFSNSRSEMNVSTLELGDSALYLCASSLGRPNTGELFFGEGSRLTVL.

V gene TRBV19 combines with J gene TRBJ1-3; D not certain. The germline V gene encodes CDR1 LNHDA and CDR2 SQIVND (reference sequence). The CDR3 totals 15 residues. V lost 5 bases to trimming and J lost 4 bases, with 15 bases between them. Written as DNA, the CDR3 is TGTGCCAGTAGTCCCAGAGGACTTGGAGGAAACACCATATATTTT. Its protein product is CASSPRGLGGNTIYF.

For the CDR3, the DNA is TGTGCCATCAGAGGGGACAGTAACACCGGGGAGCTGTTTTTT. Its translation: CAIRGDSNTGELFF. This chain uses TRBV10-3 with TRBJ2-2; TRBD1 agrees at 7 bases. CDR1 and CDR2 from the germline V gene are ENHRY and SYGVKD. With V trimmed by 6 bases and J by 2 bases, 3 bases remained unmatched. The CDR3 is 14 amino acids.

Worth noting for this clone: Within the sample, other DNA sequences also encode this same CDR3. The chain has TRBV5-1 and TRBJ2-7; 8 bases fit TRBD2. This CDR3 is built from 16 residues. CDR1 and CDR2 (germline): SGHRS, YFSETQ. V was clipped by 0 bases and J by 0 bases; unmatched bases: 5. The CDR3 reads CASSLVPGGGSYEQYF. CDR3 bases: TGCGCCAGCAGCTTGGTCCCGGGAGGGGGCTCCTACGAGCAGTACTTC.

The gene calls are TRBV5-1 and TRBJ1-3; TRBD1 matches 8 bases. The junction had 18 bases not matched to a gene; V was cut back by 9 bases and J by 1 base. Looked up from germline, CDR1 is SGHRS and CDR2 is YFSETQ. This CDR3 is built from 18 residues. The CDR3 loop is CAISTGQGPLGSGNTIYF. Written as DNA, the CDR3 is TGCGCCATCTCAACAGGACAGGGCCCTCTTGGTTCTGGAAACACCATATATTTT.

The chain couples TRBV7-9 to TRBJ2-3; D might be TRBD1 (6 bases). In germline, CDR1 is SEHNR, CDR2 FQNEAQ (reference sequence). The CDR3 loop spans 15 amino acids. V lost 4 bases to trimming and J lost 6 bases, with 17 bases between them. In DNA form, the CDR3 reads TGTGCCAGCAGCTCCCTAAAACGCGGACAGGATACGCAGTATTTT. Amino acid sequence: CASSSLKRGQDTQYF. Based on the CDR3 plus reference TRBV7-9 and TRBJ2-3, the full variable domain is DTGVSQNPRHKITKRGQNVTFRCDPISEHNRLYWYRQTLGQGPEFLTYFQNEAQLEKSRLLSDRFSAERPKGSFSTLEIQRTEQGDSAMYLCASSSLKRGQDTQYFGPGTRLTVL.

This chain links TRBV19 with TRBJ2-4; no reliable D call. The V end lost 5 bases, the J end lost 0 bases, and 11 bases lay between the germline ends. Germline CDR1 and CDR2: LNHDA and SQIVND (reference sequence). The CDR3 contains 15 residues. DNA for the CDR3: TGTGCCAGTAGTGTAGCCATTGTAGCCAAAAACATTCAGTACTTC. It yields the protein CASSVAIVAKNIQYF.

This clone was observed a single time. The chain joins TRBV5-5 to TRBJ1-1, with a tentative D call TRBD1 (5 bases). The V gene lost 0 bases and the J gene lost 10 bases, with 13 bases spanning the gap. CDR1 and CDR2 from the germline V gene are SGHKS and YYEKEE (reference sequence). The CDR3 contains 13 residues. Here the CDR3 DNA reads TGTGCCAGCAGCTTGGGGGTCCAGGGCGCAGCTTTCTTT. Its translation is CASSLGVQGAAFF.